This T cell receptor (beta chain) was recovered during a study of cytomegalovirus exposure and HLA in healthy donors. Study-wide results and caveats: Most TCR sequences proved rare, with some public TCRs found in many donors. TRBV6-2, TRBV6-3 and some other V segments were excluded as indistinguishable. Later analysis showed most CMV-associated TCR beta chains appearing HLA-restricted. Researchers catalogued 164 TCR beta chains as cytomegalovirus-associated.

PCR amplification relied on 60 Vbeta primers (plus 13 Jbeta primers). Libraries were prepared by immunoSEQ multiplex PCR; TCRdb keeps only in-frame clonotypes and omits some of them. The profile shows over 150,000 clones, about 81% of them singletons. V was cut by 8 bases and J by 0 bases, with 23 bases left in between. The CDR3 length is 19 residues. Per germline, CDR1 LNHDA and CDR2 SQIVND (reference sequence). Note on this clone: Its antigen is not identified.

Sample: PBMCs. The chain joins TRBV19 to TRBJ2-6; no firm D call. The sequence came from a woman in her late teens or twenties in good health and CMV-seronegative. CDR3 nucleotide sequence: TGTGCCAGTGGCCCTAGTCGGCTCTTGGCCTCCTCTGGGGCCAACGTCCTGACTTTC. This translates into CASGPSRLLASSGANVLTF.